The entry below describes one T cell receptor (beta chain). The CDR3 runs 17 residues. Germline assignment: CDR1 MDHEN and CDR2 SYDVKM. Trimming removed 3 bases from V and 5 bases from J, with 22 bases in between. This sample is part of a study of OX40 agonist ivuxolimab in advanced cancers. Whole-study context: Prior checkpoint blockade (anti-PD-1, anti-PD-L1 or anti-CTLA-4) was permitted; roughly 40% had it.

It was autoimmune disease history or systemic immunosuppression that excluded patients. The assay was immunoSEQ multiplex PCR, and TCRdb's table has in-frame clones only and misses some. The table has about 69,000 clones, 70% to 90% seen once; the top ten hold 5% to 6.5%. J is TRBJ2-5 and V is TRBV28; tentatively, D is TRBD1 or TRBD2 (5 bases each). This sequence originates from an adult with an advanced solid tumor such as melanoma, head and neck, liver or kidney cancer. Sequencing used CD4+ or CD8+ T cells sorted from blood, obtained in a trial of the OX40 agonist ivuxolimab. The CDR3: CASSLGDPSKMRETQYF. The DNA of the CDR3 is TGTGCCAGCAGTTTGGGGGACCCATCGAAGATGAGGGAGACCCAGTACTTC.